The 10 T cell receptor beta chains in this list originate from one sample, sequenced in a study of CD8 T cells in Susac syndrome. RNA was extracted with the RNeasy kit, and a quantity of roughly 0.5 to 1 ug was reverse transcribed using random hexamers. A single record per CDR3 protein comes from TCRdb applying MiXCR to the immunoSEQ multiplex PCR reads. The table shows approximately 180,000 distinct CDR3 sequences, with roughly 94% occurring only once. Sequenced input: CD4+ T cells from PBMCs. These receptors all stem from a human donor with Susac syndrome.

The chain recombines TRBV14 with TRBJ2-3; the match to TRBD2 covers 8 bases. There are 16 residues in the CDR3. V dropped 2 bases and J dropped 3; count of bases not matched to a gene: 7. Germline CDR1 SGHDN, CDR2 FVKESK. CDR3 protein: CASSQLSGKLTDTQYF. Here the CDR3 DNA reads TGTGCCAGCAGCCAACTTAGCGGGAAGCTAACAGATACGCAGTATTTT.

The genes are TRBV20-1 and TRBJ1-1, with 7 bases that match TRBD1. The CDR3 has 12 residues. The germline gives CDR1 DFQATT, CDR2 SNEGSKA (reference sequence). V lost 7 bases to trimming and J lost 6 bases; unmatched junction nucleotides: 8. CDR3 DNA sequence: TGCAGTGTTGGACAGGCGGGCCCTGAAGCTTTCTTT. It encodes CSVGQAGPEAFF.

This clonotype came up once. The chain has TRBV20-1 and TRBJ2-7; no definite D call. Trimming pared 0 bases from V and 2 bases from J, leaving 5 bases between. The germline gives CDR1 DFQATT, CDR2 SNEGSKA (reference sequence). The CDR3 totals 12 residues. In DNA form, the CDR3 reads TGCAGTGCTAGAGAGTCGGCCTACGAGCAGTACTTC. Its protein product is CSARESAYEQYF.

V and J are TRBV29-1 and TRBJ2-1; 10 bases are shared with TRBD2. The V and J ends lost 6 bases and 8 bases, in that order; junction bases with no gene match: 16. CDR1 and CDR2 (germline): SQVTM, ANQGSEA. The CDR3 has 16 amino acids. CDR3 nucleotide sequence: TGCAGCGTCGCACCCGGACTAGCGGCCGGATGGGATGAGCAGTTCTTC. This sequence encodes CSVAPGLAAGWDEQFF.

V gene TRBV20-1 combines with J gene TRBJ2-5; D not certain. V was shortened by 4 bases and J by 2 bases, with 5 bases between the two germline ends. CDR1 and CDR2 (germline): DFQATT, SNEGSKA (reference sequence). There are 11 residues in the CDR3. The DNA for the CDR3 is TGCAGTGCTAACAGTCAAGAGACCCAGTACTTC. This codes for CSANSQETQYF.

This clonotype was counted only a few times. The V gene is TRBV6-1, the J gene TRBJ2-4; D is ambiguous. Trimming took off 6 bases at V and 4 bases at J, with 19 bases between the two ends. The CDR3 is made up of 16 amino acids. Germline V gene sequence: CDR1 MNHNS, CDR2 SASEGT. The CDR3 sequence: CASSASWRAEKNIQYF. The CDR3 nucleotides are TGTGCCAGCAGCGCATCATGGAGAGCTGAGAAAAACATTCAGTACTTC.

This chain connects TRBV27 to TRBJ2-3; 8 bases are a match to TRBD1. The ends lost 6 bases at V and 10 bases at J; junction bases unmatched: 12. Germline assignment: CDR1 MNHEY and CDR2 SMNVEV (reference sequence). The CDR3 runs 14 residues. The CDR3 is CASRPGQDLRPQYF. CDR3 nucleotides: TGTGCCAGCAGGCCGGGACAGGACCTAAGACCGCAGTATTTT.

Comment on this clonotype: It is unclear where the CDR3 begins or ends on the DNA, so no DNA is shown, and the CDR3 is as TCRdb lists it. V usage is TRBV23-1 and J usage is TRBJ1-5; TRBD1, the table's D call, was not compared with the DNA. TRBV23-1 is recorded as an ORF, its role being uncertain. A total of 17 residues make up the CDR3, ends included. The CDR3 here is CASGIPGQLIAISPSIF.

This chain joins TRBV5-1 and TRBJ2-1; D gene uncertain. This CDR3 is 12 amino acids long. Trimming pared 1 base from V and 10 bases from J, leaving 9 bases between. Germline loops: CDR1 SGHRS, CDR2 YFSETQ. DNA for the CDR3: TGCGCCAGCAGCTTGCGGGTAGGGGAGCAGTTCTTC. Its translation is CASSLRVGEQFF.

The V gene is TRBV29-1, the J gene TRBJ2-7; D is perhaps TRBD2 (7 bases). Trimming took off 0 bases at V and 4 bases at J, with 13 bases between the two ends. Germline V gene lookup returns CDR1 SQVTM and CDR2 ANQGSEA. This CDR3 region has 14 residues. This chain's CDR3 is CSVEDQRGGYEQYF. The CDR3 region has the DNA TGCAGCGTTGAAGATCAGAGGGGGGGGTACGAGCAGTACTTC.